This entry is about one T cell receptor beta chain. The source of the sample is a study of blood T cell repertoires in COVID-19. Study as a whole: Whether acute or convalescent, the COVID-19 samples came from the United States, Italy and Spain. PBMCs, B-cell-depleted T cells, or T cells provided the cDNA or gDNA that made up the material.

This CDR3 has 16 residues. The germline V gene has CDR1 KGHSH and CDR2 LQKENI. Trimming took 5 bases from V and 1 from J, leaving 17 bases between them. Authors' data handling: Using reference gene primer amplification, nucleated cell counts were estimated. The table came from immunoSEQ multiplex PCR; TCRdb's copy has only in-frame clones and leaves some out. The V and J calls and clone size are taken from that table; D and trimming were inferred from the DNA. The repertoire includes some 50,000 clones, 78% of them detected once, and roughly 5.3% sits in the top ten. The material sequenced was peripheral blood. V gene TRBV18 combines with J gene TRBJ1-2; D is uncertain. The receptor comes from a human donor in a cohort sampled during active COVID-19. The CDR3 here is CASSETQAGGNYGYTF. As DNA, the CDR3 is TGTGCCAGCTCAGAGACCCAGGCGGGAGGTAACTATGGCTACACCTTC.